This TCR beta chain is drawn from a study of T-cell reconstitution after alpha-beta-depleted transplantation in children. Preparation of the TCRbeta library used unique molecular identifiers. TCRdb re-derived calls from the PCR reads in MiXCR, one entry per CDR3 protein. The table has just over 950,000 distinct CDR3 sequences, about 29% seen once. CDR1 is SGDLS, CDR2 YYNGEE, per germline. The V end was cut by 4 bases, the J end by 6 bases, with 14 bases between. This CDR3 is built from 14 residues. This clonotype has just a few counts. The sample was PBMCs, mostly from graft donor cells, taken 360 days after TCRalphabeta/CD19-depleted stem cell transplant. V usage is TRBV9 and J usage is TRBJ2-1; D might be TRBD2 (5 bases). The receptor was derived from a boy younger than two who had a stem cell transplant for SCID, so the T cells may come from the graft donor. CDR3 protein: CASSPDTGINEQFF. Written as DNA, the CDR3 is TGTGCCAGCAGCCCCGATACGGGAATCAATGAGCAGTTCTTC.